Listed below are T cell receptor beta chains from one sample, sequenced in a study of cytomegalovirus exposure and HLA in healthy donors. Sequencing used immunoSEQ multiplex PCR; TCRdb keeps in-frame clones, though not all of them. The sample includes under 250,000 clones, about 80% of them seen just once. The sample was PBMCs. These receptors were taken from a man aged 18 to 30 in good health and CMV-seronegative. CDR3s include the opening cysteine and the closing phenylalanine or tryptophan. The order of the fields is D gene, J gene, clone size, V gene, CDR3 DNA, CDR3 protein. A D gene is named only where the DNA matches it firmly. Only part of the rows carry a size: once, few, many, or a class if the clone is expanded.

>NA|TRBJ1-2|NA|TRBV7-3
TGTGCCAGCAGCTTAAATGGAGGCTATGGCTACACCTTC
CASSLNGGYGYTF
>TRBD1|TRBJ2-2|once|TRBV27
TGTGCCAGCAGTTTATACCCCACAGGGGGGACCGGGGAGCTGTTTTTT
CASSLYPTGGTGELFF
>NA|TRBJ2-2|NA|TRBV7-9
TGTGCCAGCAGCTTACGGGGCCTCGGGGGCGGGGAGCTGTTTTTT
CASSLRGLGGGELFF
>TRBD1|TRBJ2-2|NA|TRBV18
TGTGCCAGCTCACCTGAGACAGGGGGTGCAGTCACCGGGGAGCTGTTTTTT
CASSPETGGAVTGELFF
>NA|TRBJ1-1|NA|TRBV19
TGTGCCAGTAGTATAAGGAGGGTACCCACTGAAGCTTTCTTT
CASSIRRVPTEAFF
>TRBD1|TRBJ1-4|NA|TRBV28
TGTGCCAGCAGGAACAGGGGAAGAGAAAAACTGTTTTTT
CASRNRGREKLFF
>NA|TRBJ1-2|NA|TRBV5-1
TGCGCCAGCAGGGGTGAGGTATCAGATGGCTACACCTTC
CASRGEVSDGYTF
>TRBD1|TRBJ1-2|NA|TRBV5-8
TGTGCCAGCAGCTCACCCGGGACAGGGCGCTACACCTTC
CASSSPGTGRYTF
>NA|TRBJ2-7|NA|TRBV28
TGTGCCAGCAGTAACAGGGCGATCACCTACGAGCAGTACTTC
CASSNRAITYEQYF
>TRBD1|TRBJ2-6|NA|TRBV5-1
TGCGCCAGCAGCTTGGCCGACAGGGTTACTGGGGCCAACGTCCTGACTTTC
CASSLADRVTGANVLTF
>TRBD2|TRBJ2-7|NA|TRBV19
TGTGCCAGTAGTCGTCGAGTCGGGGGGAGCTCCTACGAGCAGTACTTC
CASSRRVGGSSYEQYF
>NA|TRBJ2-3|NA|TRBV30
TGTGCCTGGAGGAGGGCAGGTAGCACAGATACGCAGTATTTT
CAWRRAGSTDTQYF
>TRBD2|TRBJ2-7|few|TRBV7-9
TGTGCCAGCAGCTCGAGCGGGAGACGTAGCTACGAGCAGTACTTC
CASSSSGRRSYEQYF
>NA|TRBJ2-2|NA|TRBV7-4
TGTGCCAGCAGCCCGGGTGGCTGGGACACCGGGGAGCTGTTTTTT
CASSPGGWDTGELFF
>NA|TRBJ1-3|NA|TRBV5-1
TGCGCCAGCAGCGCGGACAAGGGGGGAAACACCATATATTTT
CASSADKGGNTIYF
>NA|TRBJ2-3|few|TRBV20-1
TGCAGTGCTAAGGCGGGCGATACGCAGTATTTT
CSAKAGDTQYF
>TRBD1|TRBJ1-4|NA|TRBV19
TGTGCCAGTAGTTCCCGGGACAGATTACTCCGAAGTGAAAAACTGTTTTTT
CASSSRDRLLRSEKLFF
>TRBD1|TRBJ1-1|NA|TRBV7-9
TGTGCCAGCAGCTTGGGACAGGGGGAAGGACAAGCTTTCTTT
CASSLGQGEGQAFF
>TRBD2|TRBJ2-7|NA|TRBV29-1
TGCAGCGTTGAAAGGATAGGACTAGTCGATACGGAGCAGTACTTC
CSVERIGLVDTEQYF
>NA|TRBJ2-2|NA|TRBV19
TGTGCCAGTAGTCCACGGAAAGAGGCCGGGGAGCTGTTTTTT
CASSPRKEAGELFF
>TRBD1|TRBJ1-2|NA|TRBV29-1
TGCAGCGTTGGGGCGGACAGGGCCTATGGCTACACCTTC
CSVGADRAYGYTF
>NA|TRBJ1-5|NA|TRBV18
TGTGCCAGCTCACCGAGCGGTGATCAGCCCCAGCATTTT
CASSPSGDQPQHF